This record concerns one TCR beta chain sequence. This sample is part of a study of blood T cell repertoires in COVID-19. After removal of 3 bases from V and 5 bases from J, the junction contained 1 base not matched to a gene. The CDR3 totals 14 residues. Germline V gene sequence: CDR1 SEHNR, CDR2 FQNEAQ (reference sequence). Per the original data handling: The assay estimated nucleated cells by amplifying reference gene primers. This table comes from immunoSEQ multiplex PCR, and its TCRdb copy is limited to in-frame clones, with some not included. D and trimming were read from the DNA, whereas the V and J calls and clone size are those reported in that table. This sample has hundreds of thousands of clones, with about four fifths found just once.

The V gene is TRBV7-9, the J gene TRBJ2-7; TRBD2 matches 13 bases. What was sequenced was PBMCs or T cells enriched from blood (not recorded which). The sequence was obtained from a woman aged 40-49 years who had been exposed to COVID-19. The CDR3, as DNA: TGTGCCAGCAGCTTCACTAGCGGGGGGGACGAGCAGTACTTC. The encoded protein is CASSFTSGGDEQYF.